The 3 T cell receptor beta chains presented below share a single source sample, sequenced in a study of T cells in Graves' hyperthyroidism and ophthalmopathy. Amplified regions were TCR beta CDR3 sequences from RNA transcripts. The HTBI primer set was used in a first-round RT-PCR of the TCR CDR3. Each CDR3 protein is one row after TCRdb ran MiXCR on the multiplex PCR reads. This table holds some 250,000 distinct CDR3 sequences, about 15% found once. The material sequenced was blood. Every receptor here comes from a woman between 35 and 50 years old with Graves' hyperthyroidism that later progressed to Graves' ophthalmopathy.

This clonotype was found many times. The gene calls are TRBV6-5 and TRBJ2-3, with 9 bases identical to TRBD2. The CDR3 is made up of 17 amino acids. The V and J ends lost 4 bases and 5 bases, in that order; junction bases with no gene match: 13. In germline, CDR1 is MNHEY, CDR2 SVGAGI. CDR3 nucleotide sequence: TGTGCCAGCAGTTTGGGTGAAGCGGGAGGATTGAGAGATACGCAGTATTTT. Protein product: CASSLGEAGGLRDTQYF.

Many counts were recorded for this clonotype. This chain uses TRBV5-1 with TRBJ2-1; 14 positions agree with TRBD2. Per the germline V gene, CDR1 is SGHRS and CDR2 is YFSETQ. The CDR3 consists of 19 residues. Germline trimming cut 3 bases from V and 9 bases from J; bases unmatched to any gene: 17. DNA of the CDR3: TGCGCCAGCAGCTACGGGACTAGCGGGAGAGAGGGCCTAAGGAGTGAGCAGTTCTTC. Amino acids: CASSYGTSGREGLRSEQFF.

The chain joins TRBV19 to TRBJ2-5; D is undetermined. V was shortened by 6 bases and J by 1 base, with 12 bases between the two germline ends. The germline gives CDR1 LNHDA, CDR2 SQIVND (reference sequence). The CDR3 is 14 amino acids. CDR3 DNA: TGTGCCAGTAGATTCACGGTGTCCCAAGAGACCCAGTACTTC. Translation gives CASRFTVSQETQYF.